Below, 2 T cell receptor beta chains from the same sample are listed, as sequenced in a study of graft-versus-host responses after intestinal transplantation. The antigens these receptors bind are not known. Method: immunoSEQ multiplex PCR; TCRdb's copy keeps in-frame clones and lacks some. The repertoire has some 90,000 clones, just under 95% of them found once; the top ten carry around 0.36%. The sample consisted of unstimulated CD8+ T cells sorted from spleen or lymph node cells, taken before transplant. Receptors were obtained from a human donor who was the organ donor for an intestinal transplant.

V usage is TRBV5-1 and J usage is TRBJ2-5, with TRBD2 identical over 7 bases. Germline CDR1 reads SGHRS; CDR2 reads YFSETQ. Germline trimming cut 3 bases from V and 5 bases from J; bases unmatched to any gene: 1. The CDR3 length is 12 residues. Here the CDR3 reads CASSWGGETQYF. The CDR3, as DNA: TGCGCCAGCAGCTGGGGGGGGGAGACCCAGTACTTC.

The genes are TRBV10-3 and TRBJ1-2; D not resolved. The CDR3 length is 11 residues. The germline V gene has CDR1 ENHRY and CDR2 SYGVKD. V gave up 10 bases and J gave up 6 bases, with 12 bases separating them. The CDR3 coding sequence is TGTGCCAGCTCTTCTACAGATGGCTACACCTTC. As protein: CASSSTDGYTF.